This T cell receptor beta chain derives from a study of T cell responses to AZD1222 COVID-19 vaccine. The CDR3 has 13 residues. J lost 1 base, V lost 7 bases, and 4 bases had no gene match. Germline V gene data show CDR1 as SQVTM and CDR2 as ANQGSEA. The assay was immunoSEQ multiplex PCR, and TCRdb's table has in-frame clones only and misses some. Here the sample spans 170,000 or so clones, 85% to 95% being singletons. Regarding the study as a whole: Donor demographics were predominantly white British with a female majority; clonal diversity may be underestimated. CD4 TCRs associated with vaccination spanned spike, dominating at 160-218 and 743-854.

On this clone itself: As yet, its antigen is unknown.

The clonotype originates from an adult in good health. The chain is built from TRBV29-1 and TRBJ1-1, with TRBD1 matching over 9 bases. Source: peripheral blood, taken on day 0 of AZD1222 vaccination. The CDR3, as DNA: TGCAGCGCCGAGGACAGGGGGAACACTGAAGCTTTCTTT. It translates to CSAEDRGNTEAFF.